One sample yielded the 15 T cell receptor beta chains listed below, sequenced in a study of blood T cell repertoires in COVID-19. Measured with immunoSEQ multiplex PCR; TCRdb has only the in-frame clones, and not every one. Of around 180,000 clones detected, about 83% appear once; the ten largest clones hold roughly 18%. Specimen: peripheral blood. Receptors were obtained from a person between 70 and 80 years old with COVID-19, enrolled during active disease.

The gene calls are TRBV4-3 and TRBJ1-4, with D perhaps TRBD1 (5 bases). The germline V and J ends were trimmed by 6 bases and 0 bases, with 14 bases remaining between them. Germline assignment: CDR1 LGHNA and CDR2 YSLEER. The CDR3 runs to 16 residues. The CDR3 here is CASRAGRGATNEKLFF. The CDR3 nucleotides read TGCGCCAGCAGGGCTGGGAGGGGTGCAACTAATGAAAAACTGTTTTTT.

The rearrangement links TRBV18 to TRBJ1-4, with 8 bases identical to TRBD1. Unmatched junction bases numbered 7, after V lost 6 bases and J lost 7 bases. CDR3 size: 14 residues. Germline CDR1 KGHSH, CDR2 LQKENI. The CDR3 sequence: CASSPGGASEKLFF. As DNA, the CDR3 is TGTGCCAGCTCCCCAGGGGGCGCGAGTGAAAAACTGTTTTTT.

This chain links TRBV6-1 with TRBJ1-3, with D maybe TRBD1 (5 bases). Trimming shortened V by 3 bases and J by 9 bases, and 12 bases separated the two germline ends. The CDR3 has 13 amino acids. Germline lookup yields CDR1 MNHNS and CDR2 SASEGT. The CDR3 DNA follows: TGTGCCAGCAGTGATGACAGTCGTTTCACCATATATTTT. Translating it yields CASSDDSRFTIYF.

The V and J genes are TRBV28 and TRBJ2-2, with D possibly matching TRBD2 (5 bases). This CDR3 comprises 18 residues. CDR1 is MDHEN and CDR2 is SYDVKM in the germline V gene. V dropped 3 bases and J dropped 4 bases, with 21 bases sitting between them. In DNA form, the CDR3 reads TGTGCCAGCAGTTTGAGTGAGATCTCCATGGGGAGCACCGGGGAGCTGTTTTTT. This translates into CASSLSEISMGSTGELFF.

The chain links TRBV6-5 to TRBJ1-1, with 7 bases fitting TRBD1. The CDR3 consists of 14 residues. Per the germline V gene, CDR1 is MNHEY and CDR2 is SVGAGI. Losses at the gene ends were 6 bases for V and 4 bases for J; bases not matched to a gene: 8. CDR3 in DNA: TGTGCCAGCAGGGACAGGTCGAGGAGCACTGAAGCTTTCTTT. The encoded protein is CASRDRSRSTEAFF.

V is TRBV7-3 and J is TRBJ2-7; 7 bases are shared with TRBD1. Per the germline V gene, CDR1 is SGHTA and CDR2 is FQGTGA. Losses at the gene ends were 5 bases for V and 2 bases for J; bases not matched to a gene: 9. CDR3 size: 15 residues. The CDR3, as DNA: TGTGCCAGCAGCCTACCGGGACAGAAAACCTACGAGCAGTACTTC. Translation: CASSLPGQKTYEQYF.

The count of this clone is one. The V gene is TRBV11-2, the J gene TRBJ1-1, with unresolved D. The CDR3 is made up of 14 amino acids. Germline lookup yields CDR1 SGHAT and CDR2 FQNNGV. V was shortened by 5 bases and J by 4 bases, with 14 bases between the two germline ends. The CDR3, as DNA: TGTGCCAGCAGCCCCAGCCGGGGTCCCACTGAAGCTTTCTTT. Protein sequence: CASSPSRGPTEAFF.

The chain links TRBV6-2 or TRBV6-3 to TRBJ2-5, with 16 bases that match TRBD2. Germline CDR1 reads MNHEY; CDR2 reads SVGEGT. Trimming at V came to 2 bases and at J to 1 base, leaving 10 bases not matched to a gene. This CDR3 has 20 amino acids. This chain's CDR3 is CASSYDAPGLAGGPQETQYF. CDR3 DNA sequence: TGTGCCAGCAGTTACGACGCACCGGGACTAGCGGGAGGGCCCCAAGAGACCCAGTACTTC.

This chain links TRBV5-6 with TRBJ2-7, with a possible D match to TRBD2 (6 bases). The V end lost 4 bases, the J end lost 1 base, and 9 bases lay between the germline ends. The germline gives CDR1 SGHDT, CDR2 YYEEEE. The CDR3 sequence is 13 residues long. CDR3 in amino acids: CASSRGGSYEQYF. The CDR3 DNA sequence: TGTGCCAGCAGCCGCGGAGGGTCCTACGAGCAGTACTTC.

The count of this clone is one. CDR3 protein: CASSPSPSGANVLTF. CDR3 nucleotide sequence: TGCGCCAGCAGCCCAAGCCCTTCCGGGGCCAACGTCCTGACTTTC. The chain couples TRBV4-3 to TRBJ2-6; D remains ambiguous. This CDR3 contains 15 residues. V lost 4 bases and J lost 4, with 11 bases in between. Germline assignment: CDR1 LGHNA and CDR2 YSLEER.

This sequence joins TRBV19 and TRBJ1-5; no firm D call. Trimming cost V 5 bases and J 5 bases, with 7 bases left between them. The CDR3 covers 12 residues. Germline V gene lookup returns CDR1 LNHDA and CDR2 SQIVND (reference sequence). In nucleotides, the CDR3 is TGTGCCAGTAGTCGCGTAGATCAGCCCCAGCATTTT. This encodes CASSRVDQPQHF.

The rearrangement joins TRBV19 to TRBJ2-2; TRBD1 might be the D (8 bases). Trimming removed 4 bases from V and 3 bases from J, with 27 bases in between. Germline CDR1 LNHDA, CDR2 SQIVND (reference sequence). The CDR3 is 20 amino acids. The CDR3 DNA is TGTGCCAGTAGTACTTCCGGGACAGGCTTCGCCGCGGGGGACACCGGGGAGCTGTTTTTT. Translated: CASSTSGTGFAAGDTGELFF.

This clone was seen a few times. The chain uses TRBV7-9 and TRBJ1-2; D is undetermined. V was pared by 1 base and J by 8 bases, with 11 bases between. Germline lookup yields CDR1 SEHNR and CDR2 FQNEAQ (reference sequence). This CDR3 comprises 13 residues. CDR3 loop: CASSLGLAGGYTF. In DNA, the CDR3 is TGTGCCAGCAGCTTAGGGCTGGCGGGAGGCTACACCTTC.

The chain couples TRBV19 to TRBJ1-1, with D tentatively TRBD1 (6 bases). Trimming shortened V by 4 bases and J by 3 bases, and 12 bases separated the two germline ends. The CDR3 totals 14 residues. Germline values: CDR1 LNHDA, CDR2 SQIVND (reference sequence). The CDR3 DNA follows: TGTGCCAGTAGTAACCTGGGGGCGGACACTGAAGCTTTCTTT. Translating it yields CASSNLGADTEAFF.

The rearrangement uses TRBV19 and TRBJ1-1; perhaps TRBD1 as D (6 bases). Germline CDR1 and CDR2: LNHDA and SQIVND (reference sequence). V dropped 6 bases and J dropped 1 base, with 15 bases sitting between them. The CDR3 loop spans 15 amino acids. In nucleotides, the CDR3 is TGTGCCAGTAGATGGGGGCGGGTGGAGAACACTGAAGCTTTCTTT. Its protein is CASRWGRVENTEAFF. The variable domain in full, with the rest retrieved from reference TRBV19 and TRBJ1-1, is DGGITQSPKYLFRKEGQNVTLSCEQNLNHDAMYWYRQDPGQGLRLIYYSQIVNDFQKGDIAEGYSVSREKKESFPLTVTSAQKNPTAFYLCASRWGRVENTEAFFGQGTRLTVV.